Below are 2 T cell receptor beta chains sequenced from a single sample in a study of control samples from healthy donors and cancer patients. The data were produced by immunoSEQ multiplex PCR, yet TCRdb's version contains in-frame clones alone and is incomplete. The data show roughly 130,000 clones, with about nine tenths seen just once and more than 2% held by the top ten. Material: blood. These receptors came from a man between 18 and 29 years old in good health.

The chain recombines TRBV7-7 with TRBJ2-3; 7 bases align to TRBD2. The CDR3 is 13 residues long. Germline V gene sequence: CDR1 SSHAT, CDR2 FNYEAQ (reference sequence). V trimming: 0 bases; J trimming: 6 bases; junction bases outside the gene matches: 0. The CDR3 DNA follows: TGTGCCAGCAGCTTAGCGCGGGGGGATACGCAGTATTTT. Translation gives CASSLARGDTQYF.

The rearrangement uses TRBV4-1 and TRBJ2-5, with TRBD1 matching 7 bases. The length of the CDR3 is 15 residues. V gave up 4 bases and J gave up 3 bases; unmatched junction bases: 8. Germline V CDR1 and CDR2: MGHRA, YSYEKL. CDR3 loop: CASSLLDRTEETQYF. The CDR3 nucleotides read TGCGCCAGCAGCCTCCTGGACAGGACAGAAGAGACCCAGTACTTC.